Presented here are 18 T cell receptor beta chains from one specimen sequenced in a study of cytomegalovirus exposure and HLA in healthy donors. The PCR ran on 60 Vbeta and 13 Jbeta primers. Using immunoSEQ multiplex PCR, the repertoire was profiled, and TCRdb retains in-frame clones only, with some absent. The sample holds about 130,000 clones. The sequenced sample consisted of PBMCs. These receptors all come from a man aged 35 to 55 in good health and CMV-seronegative.

The chain has TRBV10-3 and TRBJ1-4; D remains unclear. The CDR3 is made up of 15 amino acids. V dropped 5 bases and J dropped 7 bases, with 17 bases sitting between them. Germline assignment: CDR1 ENHRY and CDR2 SYGVKD. CDR3 in DNA: TGTGCCATCAGTATGGACTTCAGCCTGGGTGAAAAACTGTTTTTT. This encodes CAISMDFSLGEKLFF.

The chain carries TRBV9 and TRBJ1-5; tentatively, D is TRBD1 (5 bases). The CDR3 has 15 amino acids. V lost 3 bases to trimming and J lost 3 bases, with 13 bases between them. Germline V lookup: CDR1 SGDLS, CDR2 YYNGEE. This CDR3 is CASSGGTTVNQPQHF. In DNA, the CDR3 is TGTGCCAGCAGCGGCGGGACTACGGTCAATCAGCCCCAGCATTTT.

The chain is built from TRBV10-2 and TRBJ1-5; D is undetermined. Between the trimmed V and J ends, which lost 2 bases and 7 bases, there was a span of 18 bases. Germline V gene lookup returns CDR1 WSHSY and CDR2 SAAADI. The CDR3 runs to 16 residues. DNA for the CDR3: TGCGCCAGCAGTGAGAACGCGGGCCGCCCTGGGCAGCCCCAGCATTTT. It is translated as CASSENAGRPGQPQHF.

The V gene is TRBV28, the J gene TRBJ1-3, with 9 bases fitting TRBD1. CDR1 is MDHEN, CDR2 SYDVKM, per germline. The CDR3 is 14 residues long. Germline trimming cut 6 bases from V and 2 bases from J; bases unmatched to any gene: 2. The CDR3 here is CASRRQGAGNTIYF. The CDR3 DNA sequence: TGTGCCAGCAGACGACAGGGGGCTGGAAACACCATATATTTT.

The CDR3 region has the DNA TGTGCCAGCAGTTTCACAGGGACGGGAAAACTGTTTTTT. Translation: CASSFTGTGKLFF. The chain recombines TRBV28 with TRBJ1-4; D possibly corresponds to TRBD1 (6 bases). The CDR3 is 13 amino acids. The germline CDR1 and CDR2 sequences are MDHEN and SYDVKM. V lost 3 bases and J lost 10, with 12 bases in between.

The chain links TRBV13 to TRBJ2-3; 11 nucleotides agree with TRBD2. With 5 bases clipped from V and 4 bases from J, the junction kept 11 bases outside the gene matches. The germline CDR1 and CDR2 sequences are PRHDT and FYEKMQ (reference sequence). The CDR3 consists of 17 residues. CDR3 amino acids: CASSETTSGSGADTQYF. The DNA of the CDR3 is TGTGCCAGCAGCGAAACAACTAGCGGGAGTGGCGCAGATACGCAGTATTTT. Together with reference TRBV13 and TRBJ2-3, the CDR3 gives the full variable domain: AAGVIQSPRHLIKEKRETATLKCYPIPRHDTVYWYQQGPGQDPQFLISFYEKMQSDKGSIPDRFSAQQFSDYHSELNMSSLELGDSALYFCASSETTSGSGADTQYFGPGTRLTVL.

The J gene is TRBJ1-3, the V gene TRBV4-1, with TRBD1 as a possible D gene (6 bases). The CDR3 is 16 residues long. CDR1 and CDR2 from the germline V gene are MGHRA and YSYEKL. V was trimmed by 4 bases and J by 0 bases, leaving 13 bases between them. The CDR3 here is CASSLGGGLSGNTIYF. For the CDR3, the DNA is TGCGCCAGCAGCCTAGGGGGGGGTCTCTCTGGAAACACCATATATTTT.

V is TRBV7-8 and J is TRBJ1-2; 7 bases align to TRBD1. This CDR3 has 15 amino acids. In germline, CDR1 is SGHVS, CDR2 FQNEAQ. V trimming: 1 base; J trimming: 6 bases; junction bases outside the gene matches: 8. CDR3 in DNA: TGTGCCAGCAGCTTAGAGGGGGCCTCTGGACATGGCTACACCTTC. This sequence encodes CASSLEGASGHGYTF.

The gene calls are TRBV6-5 and TRBJ2-7; weak D call: TRBD1 (6 bases). Germline CDR1 is MNHEY and CDR2 is SVGAGI. The CDR3 is made up of 14 amino acids. The V gene lost 6 bases and the J gene lost 4 bases, with 16 bases spanning the gap. The CDR3 region is CASSLARGNYEQYF. CDR3 bases: TGTGCCAGCAGCCTGGCCAGGGGCAATTACGAGCAGTACTTC.

The chain is built from TRBV7-2 and TRBJ1-2; 7 nucleotides agree with TRBD1. CDR3 length: 14 amino acids. V trimming: 3 bases; J trimming: 10 bases; junction bases outside the gene matches: 11. Germline loops: CDR1 SGHTA, CDR2 FQGNSA. CDR3 sequence reads: CASSLAFRQGDYTF. The CDR3 coding sequence is TGTGCCAGCAGCTTGGCGTTCCGACAGGGAGACTACACCTTC.

This chain uses TRBV27 with TRBJ2-2, with TRBD1 matching over 8 bases. Germline V gene lookup returns CDR1 MNHEY and CDR2 SMNVEV (reference sequence). This CDR3 comprises 15 residues. The trim removed 8 bases at V and 4 bases at J, leaving 9 bases unmatched. CDR3 DNA sequence: TGTGCCAGCCGCCTGGACAGGGTCGGCACCGGGGAGCTGTTTTTT. Translating it yields CASRLDRVGTGELFF.

The V and J genes are TRBV11-3 and TRBJ2-5; D might be TRBD2 (5 bases). The CDR3 has 13 amino acids. Trimming pared 6 bases from V and 3 bases from J, leaving 11 bases between. CDR1 SGHNT and CDR2 YENEEA come from the germline V gene. CDR3 residues: CASSRGLKETQYF. Here the CDR3 DNA reads TGTGCCAGCAGTCGGGGTCTTAAAGAGACCCAGTACTTC.

The rearrangement joins TRBV5-6 to TRBJ2-1; 10 bases agree with TRBD2. Losses at the gene ends were 2 bases for V and 3 bases for J; bases not matched to a gene: 2. Germline assignment: CDR1 SGHDT and CDR2 YYEEEE. The CDR3 runs 15 residues. The CDR3 spells CASSFGTSVYNEQFF. The CDR3 DNA reads as TGTGCCAGCAGCTTCGGGACTAGCGTCTACAATGAGCAGTTCTTC.

The rearrangement joins TRBV11-1 to TRBJ1-2; a weak D match, TRBD1 (6 bases). CDR1 is SGHAT, CDR2 FQDESV, per germline (reference sequence). The V and J ends lost 2 bases and 8 bases respectively, with 21 bases between them. The CDR3 totals 16 residues. The DNA for the CDR3 is TGTGCCAGCAGCTTAATCCCGGGACAAGCCGCTGCGGGCTACACCTTC. Encoded protein: CASSLIPGQAAAGYTF.

This chain joins TRBV11-2 and TRBJ1-3; D is ambiguous. V lost 0 bases, J lost 6 bases, and 9 bases lay in between. The CDR3 sequence is 14 residues long. Germline CDR1 and CDR2: SGHAT and FQNNGV. CDR3: CASSLDHGLNTIYF. The CDR3 DNA follows: TGTGCCAGCAGCTTAGATCACGGTCTAAACACCATATATTTT.

The chain carries TRBV6-5 and TRBJ1-2; D ambiguous. The ends were cut back, 4 bases at V and 8 bases at J, with 11 bases in the middle. The germline gives CDR1 MNHEY, CDR2 SVGAGI. The CDR3 loop spans 12 amino acids. DNA of the CDR3: TGTGCCAGCAGTTCCACCAGGAAAGGCTACACCTTC. It translates to CASSSTRKGYTF.

The rearrangement joins TRBV5-4 to TRBJ2-3; 10 bases match TRBD2. This CDR3 contains 16 residues. CDR1 is SGHNT and CDR2 is YYREEE in the germline V gene (reference sequence). Trimming cost V 4 bases and J 7 bases; bases outside gene matches: 12. CDR3 sequence reads: CASSLESAGGPYTQYF. CDR3 nucleotides: TGTGCCAGCAGCCTGGAATCAGCGGGAGGGCCGTATACGCAGTATTTT.

The rearrangement uses TRBV11-2 and TRBJ2-1; unclear D gene. CDR1 and CDR2 from the germline V gene are SGHAT and FQNNGV. The ends were cut back, 1 base at V and 3 bases at J, with 13 bases in the middle. There are 16 residues in the CDR3. The CDR3 nucleotides are TGTGCCAGCAGCTTAGTGGCGCGACTTCACTACAATGAGCAGTTCTTC. Translating gives CASSLVARLHYNEQFF.